The present TCR beta chain was sequenced within a study of blood T cell repertoires in COVID-19. CDR1 and CDR2 (germline): LNHNV, YYDKDF (reference sequence). V lost 3 bases and J lost 5, with 22 bases in between. This CDR3 is built from 18 residues. Profiling relied on immunoSEQ multiplex PCR, and the TCRdb table lists in-frame clones only, not all of them. The table lists approximately 99,000 clones, around 87% of them singletons. Material for sequencing was peripheral blood. The sequence was collected from a human donor in a cohort sampled during active COVID-19. The chain couples TRBV15 to TRBJ2-2; D remains unclear. This CDR3 is CATSRRHRRPESTGELFF. CDR3 coding DNA: TGTGCCACCAGCAGGCGGCATCGACGCCCGGAGAGTACCGGGGAGCTGTTTTTT.